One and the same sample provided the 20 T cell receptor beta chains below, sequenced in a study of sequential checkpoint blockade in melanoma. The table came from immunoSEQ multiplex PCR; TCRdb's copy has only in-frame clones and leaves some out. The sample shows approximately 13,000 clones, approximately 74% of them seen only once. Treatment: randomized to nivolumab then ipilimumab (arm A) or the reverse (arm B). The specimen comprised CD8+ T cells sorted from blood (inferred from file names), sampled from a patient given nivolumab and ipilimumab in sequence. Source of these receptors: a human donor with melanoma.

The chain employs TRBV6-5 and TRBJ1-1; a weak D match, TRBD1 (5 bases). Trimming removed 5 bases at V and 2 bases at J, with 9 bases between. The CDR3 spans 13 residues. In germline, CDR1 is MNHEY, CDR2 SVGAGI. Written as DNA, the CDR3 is TGTGCCAGCAGTGACAGCCTTAACACTGAAGCTTTCTTT. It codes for CASSDSLNTEAFF.

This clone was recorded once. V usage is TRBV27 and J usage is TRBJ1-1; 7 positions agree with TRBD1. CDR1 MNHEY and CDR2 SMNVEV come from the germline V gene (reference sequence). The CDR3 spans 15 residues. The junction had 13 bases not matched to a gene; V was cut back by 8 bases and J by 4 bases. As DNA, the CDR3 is TGTGCCAGCCACGGATTACAGGGGACGGTCACTGAAGCTTTCTTT. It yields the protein CASHGLQGTVTEAFF.

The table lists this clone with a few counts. CDR3 residues: CASSWGQGAGEQYF. CDR3 nucleotides: TGCGCCAGCAGCTGGGGACAGGGGGCCGGCGAGCAGTACTTC. The rearrangement uses TRBV4-1 and TRBJ2-7; 12 bases align to TRBD1. The V gene's germline CDR1 is MGHRA and CDR2 YSYEKL. The junction had 5 bases not matched to a gene; V was cut back by 5 bases and J by 6 bases. This CDR3 spans 14 amino acids.

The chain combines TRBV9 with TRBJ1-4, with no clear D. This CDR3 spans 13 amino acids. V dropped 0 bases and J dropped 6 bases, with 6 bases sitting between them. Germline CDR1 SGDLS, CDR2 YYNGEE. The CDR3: CASSVGSDEKLFF. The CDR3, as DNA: TGTGCCAGCAGCGTAGGCAGTGATGAAAAACTGTTTTTT.

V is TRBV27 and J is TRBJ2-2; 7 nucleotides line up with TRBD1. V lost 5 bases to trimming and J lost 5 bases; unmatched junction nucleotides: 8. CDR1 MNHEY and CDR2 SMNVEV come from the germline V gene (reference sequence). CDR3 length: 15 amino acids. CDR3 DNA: TGTGCCAGCAGTCCCCCGGCAGGGGGAACCGGGGAGCTGTTTTTT. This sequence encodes CASSPPAGGTGELFF.

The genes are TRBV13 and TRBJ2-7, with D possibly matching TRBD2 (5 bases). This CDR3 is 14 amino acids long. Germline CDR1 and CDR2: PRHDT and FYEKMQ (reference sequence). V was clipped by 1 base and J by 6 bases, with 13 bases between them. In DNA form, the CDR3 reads TGTGCCAGCAGCTTAGAGGCCCGTGGGAGCGAGCAGTACTTC. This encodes CASSLEARGSEQYF.

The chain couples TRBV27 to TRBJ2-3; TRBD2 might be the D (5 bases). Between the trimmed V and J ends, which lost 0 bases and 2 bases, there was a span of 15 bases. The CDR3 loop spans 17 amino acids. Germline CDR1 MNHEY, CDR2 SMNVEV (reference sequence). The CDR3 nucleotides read TGTGCCAGCAGTTTATCGAATAGCGAGCGTTTCACAGATACGCAGTATTTT. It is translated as CASSLSNSERFTDTQYF.

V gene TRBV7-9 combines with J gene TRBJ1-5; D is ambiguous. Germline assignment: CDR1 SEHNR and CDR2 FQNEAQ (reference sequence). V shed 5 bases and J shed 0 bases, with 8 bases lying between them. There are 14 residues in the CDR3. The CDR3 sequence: CASSHGDSNQPQHF. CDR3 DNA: TGTGCCAGCAGCCACGGGGATAGCAATCAGCCCCAGCATTTT.

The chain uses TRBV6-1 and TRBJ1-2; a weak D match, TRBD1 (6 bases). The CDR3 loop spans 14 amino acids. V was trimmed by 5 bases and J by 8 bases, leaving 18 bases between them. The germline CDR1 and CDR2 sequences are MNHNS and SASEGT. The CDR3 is CASSLLGGQLGYTF. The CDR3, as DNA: TGTGCCAGCAGTCTCTTAGGGGGACAACTGGGCTACACCTTC.

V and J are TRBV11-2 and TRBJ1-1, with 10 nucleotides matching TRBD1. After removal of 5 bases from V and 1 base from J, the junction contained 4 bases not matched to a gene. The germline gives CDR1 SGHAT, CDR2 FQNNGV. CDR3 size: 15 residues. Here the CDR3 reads CASSPRQGANTEAFF. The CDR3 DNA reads TGTGCCAGCAGCCCCCGACAGGGGGCGAACACTGAAGCTTTCTTT.

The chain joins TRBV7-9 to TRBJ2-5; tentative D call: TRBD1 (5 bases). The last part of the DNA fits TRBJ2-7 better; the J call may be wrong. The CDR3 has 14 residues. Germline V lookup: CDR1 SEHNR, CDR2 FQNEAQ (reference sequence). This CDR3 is CASSPIDSLYEQYF. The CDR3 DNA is TGTGCCAGCAGCCCAATAGACAGTCTCTACGAGCAGTACTTC.

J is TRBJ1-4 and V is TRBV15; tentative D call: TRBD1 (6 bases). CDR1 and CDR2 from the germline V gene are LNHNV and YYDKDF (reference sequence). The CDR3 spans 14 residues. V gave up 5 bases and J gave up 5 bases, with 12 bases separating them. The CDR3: CATSGGGTNEKLFF. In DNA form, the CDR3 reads TGTGCCACCAGCGGGGGGGGCACCAATGAAAAACTGTTTTTT.

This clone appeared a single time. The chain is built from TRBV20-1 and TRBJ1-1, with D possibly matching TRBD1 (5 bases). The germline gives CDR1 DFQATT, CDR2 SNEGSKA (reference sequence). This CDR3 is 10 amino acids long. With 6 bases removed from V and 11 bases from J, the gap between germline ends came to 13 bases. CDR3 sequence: CSAWDRGAFF. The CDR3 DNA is TGCAGTGCGTGGGACCGGGGGGCTTTCTTT.

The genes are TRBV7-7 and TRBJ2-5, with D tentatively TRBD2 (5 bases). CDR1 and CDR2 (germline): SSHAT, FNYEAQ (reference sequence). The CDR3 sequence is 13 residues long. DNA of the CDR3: TGTGCTAGCGCTGCCGGAGCCGCAGAGACCCAGTACTTC. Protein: CASAAGAAETQYF.

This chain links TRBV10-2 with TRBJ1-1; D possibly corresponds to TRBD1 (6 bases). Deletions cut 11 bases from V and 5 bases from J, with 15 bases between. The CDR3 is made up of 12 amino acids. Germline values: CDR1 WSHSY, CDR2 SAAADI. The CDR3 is CAAGGGWTEAFF. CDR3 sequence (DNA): TGCGCCGCGGGAGGGGGGTGGACTGAAGCTTTCTTT.

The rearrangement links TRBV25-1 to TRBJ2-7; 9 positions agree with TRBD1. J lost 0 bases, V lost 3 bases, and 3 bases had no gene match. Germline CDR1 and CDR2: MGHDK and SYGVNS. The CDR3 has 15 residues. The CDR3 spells CASSDWDRASYEQYF. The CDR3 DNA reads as TGTGCCAGCAGTGACTGGGACAGGGCCTCCTACGAGCAGTACTTC.

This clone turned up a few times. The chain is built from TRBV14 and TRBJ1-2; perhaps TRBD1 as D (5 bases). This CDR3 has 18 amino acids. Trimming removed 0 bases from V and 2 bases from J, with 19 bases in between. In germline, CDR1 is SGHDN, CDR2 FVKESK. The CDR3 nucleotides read TGTGCCAGCAGCCAAGAAGGGATAAGGCAGGGCAGGAACTATGGCTACACCTTC. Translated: CASSQEGIRQGRNYGYTF. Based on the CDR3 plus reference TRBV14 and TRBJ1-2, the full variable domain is EAGVTQFPSHSVIEKGQTVTLRCDPISGHDNLYWYRRVMGKEIKFLLHFVKESKQDESGMPNNRFLAERTGGTYSTLKVQPAELEDSGVYFCASSQEGIRQGRNYGYTFGSGTRLTVV.

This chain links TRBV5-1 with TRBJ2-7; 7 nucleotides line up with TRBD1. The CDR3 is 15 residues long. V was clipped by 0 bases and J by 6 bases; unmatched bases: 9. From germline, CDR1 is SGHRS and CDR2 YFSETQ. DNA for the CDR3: TGCGCCAGCAGCTTGGTGACAGGGCCGTTAGTCGAGCAGTACTTC. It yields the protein CASSLVTGPLVEQYF.

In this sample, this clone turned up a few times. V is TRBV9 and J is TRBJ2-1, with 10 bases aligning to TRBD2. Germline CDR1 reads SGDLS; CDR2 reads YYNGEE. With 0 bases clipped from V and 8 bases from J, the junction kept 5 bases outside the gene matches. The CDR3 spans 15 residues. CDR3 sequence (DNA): TGTGCCAGCAGCGTAGAGCCTAGCGGGAGCTATGAGCAGTTCTTC. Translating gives CASSVEPSGSYEQFF.

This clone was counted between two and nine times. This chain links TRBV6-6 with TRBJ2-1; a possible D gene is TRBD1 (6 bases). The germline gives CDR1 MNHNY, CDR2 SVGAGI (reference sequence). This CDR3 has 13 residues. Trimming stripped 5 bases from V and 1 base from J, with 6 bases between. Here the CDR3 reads CASSQGSYNEQFF. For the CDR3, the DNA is TGTGCCAGCAGTCAGGGGTCCTACAATGAGCAGTTCTTC.